Below are 24 T cell receptor beta chains sequenced from a single sample in a study of T cell responses to AZD1222 COVID-19 vaccine. Sequencing was performed with immunoSEQ multiplex PCR; in TCRdb, only in-frame clones are kept and a portion is missing. The table has about 97,000 clones, about 90% seen once. The starting material was peripheral blood, obtained on day 0 of AZD1222 vaccination. These receptors were obtained from an adult in good health.

The chain combines TRBV10-3 with TRBJ1-4, with 11 positions matching TRBD1. Germline CDR1 ENHRY, CDR2 SYGVKD. V shed 0 bases and J 8 bases; nucleotides not matched to a gene: 5. This CDR3 has 16 residues. CDR3 region: CAISESIRTGGEKLFF. For the CDR3, the DNA is TGTGCCATCAGTGAGTCGATTAGGACAGGGGGCGAAAAACTGTTTTTT.

V and J are TRBV18 and TRBJ2-4; weak D call: TRBD2 (6 bases). The CDR3 sequence is 15 residues long. CDR1 is KGHSH and CDR2 is LQKENI in the germline V gene. V was shortened by 0 bases and J by 0 bases, with 6 bases between the two germline ends. The CDR3 here is CASSPPGLAKNIQYF. CDR3 DNA: TGTGCCAGCTCACCACCGGGACTAGCCAAAAACATTCAGTACTTC.

The chain has TRBV6-6 and TRBJ1-1, with 11 bases lining up with TRBD1. The CDR3 consists of 20 residues. Germline values: CDR1 MNHNY, CDR2 SVGAGI (reference sequence). V shed 6 bases, J shed 4 bases, and the junction held 22 bases outside the gene matches. The DNA of the CDR3 is TGTGCCAGCAGCGCGGGACAGCGTTGGACAGGGGGCTCGGGACTCACTGAAGCTTTCTTT. Translating it yields CASSAGQRWTGGSGLTEAFF.

The chain has TRBV21-1 and TRBJ1-4; the table's TRBD1 call for D was not verified on the DNA. TRBV21-1 is described as a pseudogene. The CDR3 consists of 14 residues. In DNA, the CDR3 is TGTGCCAGCAACCATCAGGGGGCGGATGAAAAACTGTTTTTT. Translating it yields CASNHQGADEKLFF.

J is TRBJ1-5 and V is TRBV29-1; D is unclear. Between the trimmed V and J ends, which lost 4 bases and 1 base, there was a span of 8 bases. This CDR3 is built from 13 residues. In germline, CDR1 is SQVTM, CDR2 ANQGSEA. The DNA for the CDR3 is TGCAGCGTTGTCTACTCAAGCAATCAGCCCCAGCATTTT. It codes for CSVVYSSNQPQHF.

This chain links TRBV6-5 with TRBJ2-7; weak D call: TRBD2 (5 bases). The CDR3 loop spans 11 amino acids. The germline V gene has CDR1 MNHEY and CDR2 SVGAGI. V was cut by 11 bases and J by 4 bases, with 12 bases left in between. The CDR3 sequence is CASRAWYEQYF. The CDR3 DNA reads TGTGCCTCGAGGGCGTGGTACGAGCAGTACTTC.

The table lists this clone with a few counts. DNA of the CDR3: TGTGCCAGCAGCCCAAACCCGTGGAACACTGAAGCTTTCTTT. This sequence encodes CASSPNPWNTEAFF. The chain links TRBV6-2 or TRBV6-3 to TRBJ1-1; D gene ambiguous. The CDR3 is made up of 14 amino acids. V lost 6 bases and J 1 base, leaving 12 bases between the germline ends. The germline V gene encodes CDR1 MNHEY and CDR2 SVGEGT.

The chain is built from TRBV5-1 and TRBJ1-2; D may be TRBD1 (5 bases). From germline, CDR1 is SGHRS and CDR2 YFSETQ. V was clipped by 4 bases and J by 4 bases, with 20 bases between them. CDR3 length: 16 amino acids. The CDR3, as DNA: TGCGCCAGCAGCACGGTGGAAAGGGGCAAGAGCTATGGCTACACCTTC. Amino acids: CASSTVERGKSYGYTF.

The J gene is TRBJ2-1, the V gene TRBV19; TRBD2 agrees at 9 bases. Looked up from germline, CDR1 is LNHDA and CDR2 is SQIVND (reference sequence). This CDR3 has 15 amino acids. V lost 3 bases, J lost 6 bases, and 6 bases stayed unmatched. CDR3 sequence (DNA): TGTGCCAGTAGTATCAGGGCGGGAGGGCGCAATGAGCAGTTCTTC. This translates into CASSIRAGGRNEQFF.

The chain couples TRBV3-1 (or the pseudogene TRBV3-2) to TRBJ2-5, with no clear D. In germline, CDR1 is LGHDT, CDR2 YNNKEL (reference sequence). Deletions cut 0 bases from V and 7 bases from J, with 0 bases between. The CDR3 is made up of 10 amino acids. The CDR3 spells CASSQETQYF. CDR3 nucleotide sequence: TGTGCCAGCAGCCAAGAGACCCAGTACTTC.

The gene calls are TRBV7-5 and TRBJ2-3; the table's D gene call, TRBD2, was not cross checked with the DNA. TRBV7-5 is reported as a pseudogene. The CDR3 extends over 15 amino acids. The CDR3 here is CARSLLRGDTDTQYF. The CDR3 nucleotides read TGTGCCAGAAGCCTACTCCGGGGGGACACAGATACGCAGTATTTT.

The chain uses TRBV3-1 (or the pseudogene TRBV3-2) and TRBJ2-7, with D maybe TRBD2 (6 bases). Germline values: CDR1 LGHDT, CDR2 YNNKEL (reference sequence). This CDR3 region has 16 residues. Trimming cost V 6 bases and J 0 bases, with 18 bases left between them. CDR3 in DNA: TGTGCCAGCAGTCCAACCCCTAGCGTTAGCTCCTACGAGCAGTACTTC. Encoded protein: CASSPTPSVSSYEQYF.

The chain is built from TRBV19 and TRBJ2-5; 14 nucleotides align to TRBD2. From germline, CDR1 is LNHDA and CDR2 SQIVND (reference sequence). The trim removed 4 bases at V and 5 bases at J, leaving 3 bases unmatched. The CDR3 extends over 15 amino acids. CDR3 sequence reads: CASSRGLAGEETQYF. The DNA of the CDR3 is TGTGCCAGTAGTAGGGGACTAGCGGGAGAGGAGACCCAGTACTTC.

CDR3 region: CASSSDPTGNQPQHF. CDR3 DNA: TGTGCCAGCAGCTCGGACCCGACAGGTAATCAGCCCCAGCATTTT. The J gene is TRBJ1-5, the V gene TRBV11-1; D is possibly TRBD1 (6 bases). This CDR3 comprises 15 residues. Germline-derived CDR1 and CDR2 are SGHAT and FQDESV (reference sequence). Trimming took 4 bases from V and 4 from J, leaving 14 bases between them.

This chain joins TRBV30 and TRBJ1-5, with a weak D call TRBD1 (6 bases). CDR1 is GTSNPN, CDR2 SVGIG, per germline (reference sequence). The CDR3 totals 14 residues. The V gene lost 7 bases and the J gene lost 4 bases, with 17 bases spanning the gap. The CDR3 DNA follows: TGTGCCTTTTCCCTGCGGGGGCGAAATCAGCCCCAGCATTTT. It codes for CAFSLRGRNQPQHF.

The J gene is TRBJ2-1, the V gene TRBV7-2; 9 bases fit TRBD2. V gave up 4 bases and J gave up 4 bases; unmatched junction bases: 5. Germline assignment: CDR1 SGHTA and CDR2 FQGNSA. This CDR3 contains 15 residues. CDR3 loop: CASSSTAGGYNEQFF. The CDR3 DNA follows: TGTGCCAGCAGCTCGACGGCGGGAGGGTACAATGAGCAGTTCTTC.

This chain uses TRBV7-9 with TRBJ1-1; maybe TRBD1 (5 bases). Trimming cost V 5 bases and J 1 base, with 17 bases left between them. Germline V gene data show CDR1 as SEHNR and CDR2 as FQNEAQ (reference sequence). The CDR3 loop spans 16 amino acids. The CDR3 DNA reads as TGTGCCAGCAGCCCTACGCGTACAGGCTCGAACACTGAAGCTTTCTTT. It encodes CASSPTRTGSNTEAFF.

The rearrangement uses TRBV30 and TRBJ1-2, with a possible D match to TRBD1 (6 bases). The CDR3 length is 13 residues. Trimming left V 1 base short and J 2 bases short, with 8 bases between. Germline assignment: CDR1 GTSNPN and CDR2 SVGIG (reference sequence). This CDR3 is CAWSAQGNYGYTF. The DNA of the CDR3 is TGTGCCTGGAGTGCTCAGGGGAACTATGGCTACACCTTC. The full variable domain, its missing parts supplied by reference TRBV30 and TRBJ1-2, is SQTIHQWPATLVQPVGSPLSLECTVEGTSNPNLYWYRQAAGRGLQLLFYSVGIGQISSEVPQNLSASRPQDRQFILSSKKLLLSDSGFYLCAWSAQGNYGYTFGSGTRLTVV.

The J gene is TRBJ1-4, the V gene TRBV28; 11 nucleotides agree with TRBD1. This CDR3 region has 15 residues. Germline trimming cut 2 bases from V and 7 bases from J; bases unmatched to any gene: 3. CDR1 is MDHEN, CDR2 SYDVKM, per germline. The CDR3 sequence is CASSLRTGGFEKLFF. The CDR3 DNA reads TGTGCCAGCAGTTTAAGGACAGGGGGCTTTGAAAAACTGTTTTTT. The full variable domain, in which reference TRBV28 and TRBJ1-4 provide the parts outside the CDR3, is DVKVTQSSRYLVKRTGEKVFLECVQDMDHENMFWYRQDPGLGLRLIYFSYDVKMKEKGDIPEGYSVSREKKERFSLILESASTNQTSMYLCASSLRTGGFEKLFFGSGTQLSVL.

This clone was counted between two and nine times. This chain connects TRBV28 to TRBJ2-7; D could derive from TRBD1 or TRBD2 (5 bases each). V was cut by 5 bases and J by 3 bases, with 26 bases left in between. CDR3 length: 18 residues. Germline CDR1 is MDHEN and CDR2 is SYDVKM. CDR3 residues: CASSRIVNFGALDYEQYF. The CDR3 nucleotides are TGTGCCAGCAGTCGAATCGTCAATTTCGGGGCCCTCGACTACGAGCAGTACTTC.

The CDR3 is CASSQGGTSGRGQFF. The CDR3 region has the DNA TGTGCCAGCAGCCAGGGAGGGACTAGCGGGAGGGGGCAGTTCTTC. This chain connects TRBV3-1 (or the pseudogene TRBV3-2) to TRBJ2-1; 16 bases are shared with TRBD2. Germline V gene data show CDR1 as LGHDT and CDR2 as YNNKEL (reference sequence). The CDR3 has 15 residues. V was pared by 3 bases and J by 12 bases, with 5 bases of the junction left unmatched.

The chain joins TRBV6-2 or TRBV6-3 to TRBJ1-1, with a possible D match to TRBD1 (6 bases). CDR1 MNHEY and CDR2 SVGEGT come from the germline V gene. The V end was cut by 2 bases, the J end by 8 bases, with 12 bases between. The CDR3 is 13 residues long. This CDR3 reads CASSYVTGPEAFF. As DNA, the CDR3 is TGTGCCAGCAGTTACGTGACAGGTCCGGAAGCTTTCTTT.

The rearrangement joins TRBV19 to TRBJ2-7, with TRBD1 matching 9 bases. The CDR3 totals 14 residues. V lost 2 bases to trimming and J lost 6 bases; unmatched junction nucleotides: 5. Looked up from germline, CDR1 is LNHDA and CDR2 is SQIVND (reference sequence). In DNA form, the CDR3 reads TGTGCCAGTAGTATAATCGGACAGGGGTCCGAGCAGTACTTC. Its protein product is CASSIIGQGSEQYF.

This chain connects TRBV5-4 to TRBJ1-5; 8 nucleotides line up with TRBD1. CDR3 length equals 15 residues. J was trimmed by 6 bases and V by 0 bases; bases with no gene match: 5. Germline V CDR1 and CDR2: SGHNT, YYREEE (reference sequence). In DNA, the CDR3 is TGTGCCAGCAGCTTGGAGCCAGGGGGCCTTCAGCCCCAGCATTTT. This gives the protein CASSLEPGGLQPQHF. The full variable domain, in which reference TRBV5-4 and TRBJ1-5 provide the parts outside the CDR3, is ETGVTQSPTHLIKTRGQQVTLRCSSQSGHNTVSWYQQALGQGPQFIFQYYREEENGRGNFPPRFSGLQFPNYSSELNVNALELDDSALYLCASSLEPGGLQPQHFGDGTRLSIL.